This entry lists 23 T cell receptor beta chains sequenced from one sample in a study of T cell changes during pregnancy in multiple sclerosis. Generated by immunoSEQ multiplex PCR, the TCRdb table keeps only in-frame clones and is missing some. The sample has approximately 80,000 clones; about 91% are singletons. The sample consisted of PBMCs, taken in the first trimester of pregnancy. The origin of the receptors is a female donor in good health, serving as a control in a pregnancy study. Some clones in this sample may be carry-over from other donors' samples.

The chain combines TRBV13 with TRBJ1-2; D unresolved. V was pared by 6 bases and J by 7 bases, with 12 bases between. This CDR3 contains 12 residues. Germline V gives CDR1 PRHDT, CDR2 FYEKMQ (reference sequence). In DNA form, the CDR3 reads TGTGCCAGCAGTTCCAGATCTTTTGGCTACACCTTC. Its protein is CASSSRSFGYTF.

The CDR3 bases are TGTGCCAGCAGCCAAGACCCGGTTGTCGAGCAGTACTTC. Residues: CASSQDPVVEQYF. The V and J genes are TRBV4-2 and TRBJ2-7; D remains unclear. This CDR3 is 13 amino acids long. V dropped 0 bases and J dropped 6 bases, with 9 bases sitting between them. The germline CDR1 and CDR2 sequences are LGHNA and YNFKEQ.

The rearrangement links TRBV7-2 to TRBJ1-2; TRBD1 is a possible D gene (6 bases). Trimming cost V 2 bases and J 7 bases, with 20 bases left between them. This CDR3 is built from 16 residues. CDR1 and CDR2 from the germline V gene are SGHTA and FQGNSA. CDR3 bases: TGTGCCAGCAGCTTACCCCTGACAGGCGTCGTTTCTGGCTACACCTTC. It is translated as CASSLPLTGVVSGYTF.

J is TRBJ1-3 and V is TRBV10-3, with TRBD1 matching over 7 bases. Germline assignment: CDR1 ENHRY and CDR2 SYGVKD. This CDR3 has 22 residues. With 2 bases clipped from V and 0 bases from J, the junction kept 22 bases outside the gene matches. The CDR3 nucleotides read TGTGCCATCAGTGAGGTCAGGGTCCCCAATCACCCGGACAGGCACTCTGGAAACACCATATATTTT. Encoded protein: CAISEVRVPNHPDRHSGNTIYF.

The chain joins TRBV4-1 to TRBJ2-2, with D maybe TRBD1 (6 bases). This CDR3 has 14 amino acids. V lost 5 bases and J 4 bases, leaving 11 bases between the germline ends. The germline V gene encodes CDR1 MGHRA and CDR2 YSYEKL. The CDR3 sequence is CASSYGQTTGELFF. CDR3 DNA sequence: TGCGCCAGCAGCTACGGACAGACCACCGGGGAGCTGTTTTTT.

V gene TRBV5-6 combines with J gene TRBJ1-3; weak D call: TRBD1 (6 bases). The germline CDR1 and CDR2 sequences are SGHDT and YYEEEE. This CDR3 contains 17 residues. Trimming shortened V by 1 base and J by 0 bases, and 14 bases separated the two germline ends. The CDR3 coding sequence is TGTGCCAGCAGCTTGCGTCGTAGAGGGGGCTCTGGAAACACCATATATTTT. As protein: CASSLRRRGGSGNTIYF.

The chain couples TRBV7-2 to TRBJ2-5, with D possibly TRBD2 on 7 matching bases. Germline lookup yields CDR1 SGHTA and CDR2 FQGNSA. V was cut by 5 bases and J by 2 bases, with 15 bases left in between. This CDR3 contains 15 residues. The CDR3 reads CASSGGGGRQETQYF. The CDR3 DNA sequence: TGTGCCAGCAGCGGAGGGGGGGGACGACAAGAGACCCAGTACTTC.

This clone came up a few times. The chain couples TRBV7-3 to TRBJ2-3, with D possibly TRBD2 on 6 matching bases. The CDR3 length is 14 residues. The V gene's germline CDR1 is SGHTA and CDR2 FQGTGA. Trimming removed 2 bases at V and 8 bases at J, with 14 bases between. The CDR3 DNA reads TGTGCCAGCAGCTTAGTGGCCGCGGAGGGTACGCAGTATTTT. It codes for CASSLVAAEGTQYF.

This clone showed up just once. The CDR3 protein is CASSLGRDGSNYGYTF. The CDR3 DNA sequence: TGCGCCAGCAGCTTGGGGCGGGACGGTAGTAACTATGGCTACACCTTC. V gene TRBV5-1 combines with J gene TRBJ1-2, with D possibly matching TRBD1 (5 bases). This CDR3 comprises 16 residues. Looked up from germline, CDR1 is SGHRS and CDR2 is YFSETQ. V was pared by 0 bases and J by 1 base, with 13 bases between.

CDR3 protein: CASSSISYEQYF. Written as DNA, the CDR3 is TGTGCCAGCTCCTCTATTTCCTACGAGCAGTACTTC. The chain carries TRBV28 and TRBJ2-7; no clear D. Trimming took off 8 bases at V and 1 base at J, with 9 bases between the two ends. Germline V gene lookup returns CDR1 MDHEN and CDR2 SYDVKM. The CDR3 has 12 amino acids.

This chain uses TRBV9 with TRBJ2-5; TRBD2 might be the D (6 bases). The J call may be faulty, since TRBJ2-7 better matches the DNA end. The CDR3 runs to 14 residues. The germline CDR1 and CDR2 sequences are SGDLS and YYNGEE. Written as DNA, the CDR3 is TGTGCCAGCAGCGTAGGGGACTTCTCCTACGAGCAGTACTTC. This encodes CASSVGDFSYEQYF.

This chain uses TRBV5-4 with TRBJ1-1; possible D gene TRBD1, 6 bases. CDR1 and CDR2 from the germline V gene are SGHNT and YYREEE (reference sequence). The germline V and J ends were trimmed by 0 bases and 10 bases, with 16 bases remaining between them. The CDR3 has 14 residues. The CDR3 DNA reads as TGTGCCAGCAGCTTGGCCAGTTCAGGGGTTGGAGCTTTCTTT. It codes for CASSLASSGVGAFF.

This chain links TRBV7-2 with TRBJ2-2; unclear D gene. The length of the CDR3 is 13 residues. From germline, CDR1 is SGHTA and CDR2 FQGNSA. Trimming took 0 bases from V and 6 from J, leaving 5 bases between them. CDR3 sequence: CASSLAGAGELFF. In DNA, the CDR3 is TGTGCCAGCAGCTTAGCGGGCGCCGGGGAGCTGTTTTTT.

The chain employs TRBV7-9 and TRBJ1-3; D not certain. From germline, CDR1 is SEHNR and CDR2 FQNEAQ (reference sequence). The CDR3 loop spans 15 amino acids. Trimming removed 5 bases from V and 4 bases from J, with 15 bases in between. The CDR3 loop is CASSHTGDGGNTIYF. The CDR3 nucleotides are TGTGCCAGCAGCCACACCGGGGATGGGGGAAACACCATATATTTT.

The J gene is TRBJ2-1, the V gene TRBV14, with 8 bases matching TRBD2. Germline lookup yields CDR1 SGHDN and CDR2 FVKESK. Unmatched junction bases numbered 8, after V lost 2 bases and J lost 8 bases. The CDR3 has 15 amino acids. CDR3 amino acids: CASSQLAGLWDEQFF. CDR3 nucleotides: TGTGCCAGCAGCCAACTAGCGGGCCTTTGGGATGAGCAGTTCTTC.

This clone came up once. The CDR3 nucleotides read TGTGCCAGCAGTCCCCACCGACGGGTCACTGAAGCTTTCTTT. It encodes CASSPHRRVTEAFF. The genes are TRBV11-1 and TRBJ1-1, with unresolved D. V was shortened by 6 bases and J by 4 bases, with 15 bases between the two germline ends. This CDR3 contains 14 residues. Germline CDR1 and CDR2: SGHAT and FQDESV (reference sequence).

V is TRBV7-2 and J is TRBJ2-2; D is uncertain. Germline values: CDR1 SGHTA, CDR2 FQGNSA. The CDR3 sequence is 13 residues long. Between the trimmed V and J ends, which lost 4 bases and 6 bases, there was a span of 9 bases. The chain's CDR3 is CASSYYQSGELFF. CDR3 nucleotides: TGTGCCAGCAGCTATTATCAGTCCGGGGAGCTGTTTTTT.

The chain links TRBV25-1 to TRBJ2-7; D remains ambiguous. Per the germline V gene, CDR1 is MGHDK and CDR2 is SYGVNS. Trimming pared 4 bases from V and 2 bases from J, leaving 3 bases between. The CDR3 runs 11 residues. The CDR3 here is CASSATYEQYF. As DNA, the CDR3 is TGTGCCAGCAGTGCCACCTACGAGCAGTACTTC.

With respect to this clone: With a much larger clone just one base away, this may be a read error. The genes are TRBV2 and TRBJ1-1; tentatively, D is TRBD1 (6 bases). The CDR3 covers 13 residues. CDR1 SNHLY and CDR2 FYNNEI come from the germline V gene. V was pared by 6 bases and J by 1 base, with 9 bases between. CDR3 region: CASSPQGNTEAFF. The DNA for the CDR3 is TGTGCCAGCAGCCCACAGGGGAACACTGAAGCTTTCTTT. Looking up the rest from reference TRBV2 and TRBJ1-1 gives the full variable domain: EPEVTQTPSHQVTQMGQEVILRCVPISNHLYFYWYRQILGQKVEFLVSFYNNEISEKSEIFDDQFSVERPDGSNFTLKIRSTKLEDSAMYFCASSPQGNTEAFFGQGTRLTVV.

This chain uses TRBV19 with TRBJ1-5; the D gene is possibly TRBD1 (5 bases). Germline V gene data show CDR1 as LNHDA and CDR2 as SQIVND (reference sequence). The CDR3 length is 13 residues. V was clipped by 0 bases and J by 11 bases, with 11 bases between them. The chain's CDR3 is CASSIDLGGTQHF. In nucleotides, the CDR3 is TGTGCCAGTAGTATAGATCTCGGGGGGACCCAGCATTTT.

On this clone itself: An end of the junction does not agree with germline; a read error may underlie this. The V and J genes are TRBV7-7 and TRBJ2-5; the match to TRBD1 covers 9 bases. The CDR3 contains 15 residues. Germline-derived CDR1 and CDR2 are SSHAT and FNYEAQ (reference sequence). CDR3 DNA sequence: TGTGCTAGCAGCTCGGGACAGGGTGCACAAGAGACCCAGTACTTC. It is translated as CASSSGQGAQETQYF.

V gene TRBV28 combines with J gene TRBJ2-7; D perhaps matches TRBD2 (6 bases). This CDR3 contains 13 residues. V was shortened by 3 bases and J by 5 bases, with 11 bases between the two germline ends. The germline gives CDR1 MDHEN, CDR2 SYDVKM. CDR3 sequence: CASSLPGANEQYF. Here the CDR3 DNA reads TGTGCCAGCAGTTTGCCGGGAGCTAACGAGCAGTACTTC.

The CDR3 sequence: CASSPLGGGVQETQYF. The CDR3 DNA reads as TGTGCCAGCAGCCCCCTCGGCGGGGGGGTTCAAGAGACCCAGTACTTC. The rearrangement links TRBV28 to TRBJ2-5; 9 positions match TRBD2. V dropped 6 bases and J dropped 2; count of bases not matched to a gene: 10. The CDR3 has 16 amino acids. CDR1 and CDR2 (germline): MDHEN, SYDVKM.